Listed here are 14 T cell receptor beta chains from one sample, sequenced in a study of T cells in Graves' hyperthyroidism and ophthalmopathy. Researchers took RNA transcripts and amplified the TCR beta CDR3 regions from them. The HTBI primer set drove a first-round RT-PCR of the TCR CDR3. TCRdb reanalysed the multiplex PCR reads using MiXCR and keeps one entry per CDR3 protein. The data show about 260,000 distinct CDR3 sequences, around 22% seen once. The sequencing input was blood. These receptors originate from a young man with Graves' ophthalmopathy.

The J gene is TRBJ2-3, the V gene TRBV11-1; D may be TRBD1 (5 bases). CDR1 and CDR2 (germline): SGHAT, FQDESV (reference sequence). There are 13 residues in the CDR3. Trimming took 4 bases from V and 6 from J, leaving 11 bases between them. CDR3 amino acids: CASSSRVGDTQYF. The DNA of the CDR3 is TGTGCCAGCAGCTCCAGGGTTGGGGATACGCAGTATTTT.

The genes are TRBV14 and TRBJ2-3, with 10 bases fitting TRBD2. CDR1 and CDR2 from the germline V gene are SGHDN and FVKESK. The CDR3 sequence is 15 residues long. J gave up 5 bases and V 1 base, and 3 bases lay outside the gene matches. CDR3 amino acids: CASSQVAGGVDTQYF. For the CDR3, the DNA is TGTGCCAGCAGCCAAGTAGCGGGAGGAGTAGATACGCAGTATTTT.

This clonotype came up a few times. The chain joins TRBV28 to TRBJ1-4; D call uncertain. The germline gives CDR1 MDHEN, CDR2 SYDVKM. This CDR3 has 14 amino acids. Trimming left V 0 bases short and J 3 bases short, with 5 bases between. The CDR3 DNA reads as TGTGCCAGCAGTTTATGGGGGTCTAATGAAAAACTGTTTTTT. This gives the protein CASSLWGSNEKLFF.

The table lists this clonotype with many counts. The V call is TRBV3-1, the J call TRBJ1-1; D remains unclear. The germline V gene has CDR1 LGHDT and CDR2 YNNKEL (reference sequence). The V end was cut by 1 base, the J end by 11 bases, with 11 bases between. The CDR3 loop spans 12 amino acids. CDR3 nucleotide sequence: TGTGCCAGCAGCCAAGGTGAGGGTTCGGCTTTCTTT. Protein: CASSQGEGSAFF.

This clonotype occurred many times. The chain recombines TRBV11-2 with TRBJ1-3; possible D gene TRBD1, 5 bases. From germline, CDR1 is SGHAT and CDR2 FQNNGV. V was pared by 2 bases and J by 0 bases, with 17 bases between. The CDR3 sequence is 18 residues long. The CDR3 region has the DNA TGTGCCAGCAGCTTATATGGTCGGGGGTCGAGCTCTGGAAACACCATATATTTT. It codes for CASSLYGRGSSSGNTIYF.

The CDR3 loop reads CASIDSLNTGELFF. The CDR3 bases are TGTGCCAGCATCGACAGCCTGAACACCGGGGAGCTGTTTTTT. V gene TRBV6-1 combines with J gene TRBJ2-2, with a tentative D call TRBD1 (5 bases). The CDR3 runs 14 residues. Germline assignment: CDR1 MNHNS and CDR2 SASEGT. The germline V and J ends were trimmed by 7 bases and 1 base, with 10 bases remaining between them.

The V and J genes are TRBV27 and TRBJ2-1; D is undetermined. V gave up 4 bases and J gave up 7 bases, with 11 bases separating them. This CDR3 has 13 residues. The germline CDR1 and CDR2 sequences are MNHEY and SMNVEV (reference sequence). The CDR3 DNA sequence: TGTGCCAGCAGTTCCGTAGGACCTAATGAGCAGTTCTTC. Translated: CASSSVGPNEQFF.

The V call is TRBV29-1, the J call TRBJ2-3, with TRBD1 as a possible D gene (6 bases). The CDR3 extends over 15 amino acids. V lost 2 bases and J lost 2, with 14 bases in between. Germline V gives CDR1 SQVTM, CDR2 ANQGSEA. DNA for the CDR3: TGCAGCGTTGAATCTGGCAGGGGAAACACAGATACGCAGTATTTT. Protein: CSVESGRGNTDTQYF.

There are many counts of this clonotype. CDR3 coding DNA: TGTGCCAGCAGTAGTACGACTAGCGGGAGTCGCACAGATACGCAGTATTTT. It translates to CASSSTTSGSRTDTQYF. The rearrangement joins TRBV6-2 or TRBV6-3 to TRBJ2-3; 12 bases agree with TRBD2. This CDR3 region has 17 residues. V trimming: 5 bases; J trimming: 1 base; junction bases outside the gene matches: 7. Per germline, CDR1 MNHEY and CDR2 SVGEGT.

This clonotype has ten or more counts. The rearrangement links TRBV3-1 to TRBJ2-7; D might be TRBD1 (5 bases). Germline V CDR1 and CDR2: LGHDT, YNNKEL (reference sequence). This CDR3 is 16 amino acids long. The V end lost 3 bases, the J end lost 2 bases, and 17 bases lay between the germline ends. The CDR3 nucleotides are TGTGCCAGCAGCCAGGGTAGCTCAGGGCTCACCTACGAGCAGTACTTC. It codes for CASSQGSSGLTYEQYF.

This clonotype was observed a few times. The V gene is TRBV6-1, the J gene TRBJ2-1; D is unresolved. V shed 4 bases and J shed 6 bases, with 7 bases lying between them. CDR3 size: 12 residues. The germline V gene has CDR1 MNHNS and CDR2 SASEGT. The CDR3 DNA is TGTGCCAGCAGTGGTACACGCAATGAGCAGTTCTTC. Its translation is CASSGTRNEQFF.

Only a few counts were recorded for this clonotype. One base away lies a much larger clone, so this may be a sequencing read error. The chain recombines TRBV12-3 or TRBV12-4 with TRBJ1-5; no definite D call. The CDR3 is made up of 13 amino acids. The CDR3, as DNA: TGTGCCTGCAGTCCCAATAGCAATCAGCCCCAGCATTTT. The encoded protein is CACSPNSNQPQHF.

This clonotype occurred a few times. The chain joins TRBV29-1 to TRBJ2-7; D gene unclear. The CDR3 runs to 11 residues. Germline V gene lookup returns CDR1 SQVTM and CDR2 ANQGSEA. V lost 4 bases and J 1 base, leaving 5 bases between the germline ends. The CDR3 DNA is TGCAGCGTTGGACTTTCCTACGAGCAGTACTTC. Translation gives CSVGLSYEQYF.

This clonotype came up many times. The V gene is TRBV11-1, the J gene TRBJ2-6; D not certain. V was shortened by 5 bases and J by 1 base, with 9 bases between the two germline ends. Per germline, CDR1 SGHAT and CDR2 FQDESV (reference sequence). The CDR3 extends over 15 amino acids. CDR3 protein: CASSLPISGANVLTF. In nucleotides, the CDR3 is TGTGCCAGCAGCCTACCGATTTCTGGGGCCAACGTCCTGACTTTC. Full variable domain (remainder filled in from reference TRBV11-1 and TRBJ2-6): EAEVAQSPRYKITEKSQAVAFWCDPISGHATLYWYRQILGQGPELLVQFQDESVVDDSQLPKDRFSAERLKGVDSTLKIQPAELGDSAMYLCASSLPISGANVLTFGAGSRLTVL.